The T cell receptor (beta chain) described here comes from a study of blood T cell repertoires in COVID-19. In the authors' workflow: Reference gene primers were amplified, and this amplification served to estimate nucleated cell counts. Sequencing was performed with immunoSEQ multiplex PCR; in TCRdb, only in-frame clones are kept and a portion is missing. The D gene and trimming were derived from the DNA, and the V and J assignments and clone size from that table. This table holds fewer than 120,000 clones, 85% to 90% found once. V was clipped by 2 bases and J by 11 bases, with 12 bases between them. The CDR3 loop spans 12 amino acids. Germline CDR1 is LGHDT and CDR2 is YNNKEL (reference sequence).

Sequences were obtained from peripheral blood. The TCR sequence derives from a woman aged 50 to 60 with acute or convalescent COVID-19. The chain carries TRBV3-1 (or the pseudogene TRBV3-2) and TRBJ1-1; the D gene is possibly TRBD1 (5 bases). The CDR3 DNA sequence: TGTGCCAGCAGCCAACAGGGTTGGATGGCTTTCTTT. Its protein product is CASSQQGWMAFF.